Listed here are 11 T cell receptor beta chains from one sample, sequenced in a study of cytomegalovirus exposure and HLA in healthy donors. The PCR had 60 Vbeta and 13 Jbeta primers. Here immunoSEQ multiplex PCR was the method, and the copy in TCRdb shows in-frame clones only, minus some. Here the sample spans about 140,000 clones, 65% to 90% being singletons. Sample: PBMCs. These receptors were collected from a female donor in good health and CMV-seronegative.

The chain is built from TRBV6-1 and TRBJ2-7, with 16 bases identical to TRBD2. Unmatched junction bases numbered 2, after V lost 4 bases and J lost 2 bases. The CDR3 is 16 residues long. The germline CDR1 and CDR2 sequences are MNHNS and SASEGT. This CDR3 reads CASSAGTSGRAYEQYF. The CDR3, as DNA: TGTGCCAGCAGTGCCGGGACTAGCGGGAGGGCCTACGAGCAGTACTTC.

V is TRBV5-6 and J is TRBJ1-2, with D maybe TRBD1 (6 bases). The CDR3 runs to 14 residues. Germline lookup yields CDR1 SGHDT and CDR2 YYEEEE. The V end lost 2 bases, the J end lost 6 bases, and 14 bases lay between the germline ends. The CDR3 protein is CASSFLQGRHGYTF. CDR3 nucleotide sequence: TGTGCCAGCAGCTTCCTCCAGGGGCGGCATGGCTACACCTTC. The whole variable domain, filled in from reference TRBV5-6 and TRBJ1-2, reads DAGVTQSPTHLIKTRGQQVTLRCSPKSGHDTVSWYQQALGQGPQFIFQYYEEEERQRGNFPDRFSGHQFPNYSSELNVNALLLGDSALYLCASSFLQGRHGYTFGSGTRLTVV.

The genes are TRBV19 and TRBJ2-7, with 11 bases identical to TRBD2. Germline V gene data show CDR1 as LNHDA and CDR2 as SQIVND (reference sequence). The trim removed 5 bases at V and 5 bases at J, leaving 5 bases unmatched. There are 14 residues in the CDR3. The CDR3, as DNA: TGTGCCAGTAGTGCACTAGCGGGAGTCCACGAGCAGTACTTC. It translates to CASSALAGVHEQYF.

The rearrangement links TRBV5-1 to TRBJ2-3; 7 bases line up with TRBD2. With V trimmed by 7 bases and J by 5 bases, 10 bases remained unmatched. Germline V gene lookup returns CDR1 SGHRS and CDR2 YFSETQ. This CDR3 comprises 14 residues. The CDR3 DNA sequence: TGCGCCAGCCAACGTGCGGGAGAGGTAGATACGCAGTATTTT. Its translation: CASQRAGEVDTQYF.

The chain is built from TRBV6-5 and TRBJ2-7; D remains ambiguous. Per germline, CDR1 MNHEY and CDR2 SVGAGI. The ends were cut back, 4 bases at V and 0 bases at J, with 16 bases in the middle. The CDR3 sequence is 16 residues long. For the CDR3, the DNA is TGTGCCAGCAGTTTCCTCCCACCGGTAAGCTCCTACGAGCAGTACTTC. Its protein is CASSFLPPVSSYEQYF.

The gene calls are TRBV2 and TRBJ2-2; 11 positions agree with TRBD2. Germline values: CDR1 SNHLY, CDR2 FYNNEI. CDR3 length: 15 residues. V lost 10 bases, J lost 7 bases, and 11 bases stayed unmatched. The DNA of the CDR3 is TGTGCCACCATTTTAACTAGCGGGAGCGTCGGGGAGCTGTTTTTT. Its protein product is CATILTSGSVGELFF.

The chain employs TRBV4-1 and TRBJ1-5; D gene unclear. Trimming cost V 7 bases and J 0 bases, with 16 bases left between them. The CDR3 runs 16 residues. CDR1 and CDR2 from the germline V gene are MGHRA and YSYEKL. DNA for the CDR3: TGCGCCAGCAACCCGGGGTATGCTTATAGCAATCAGCCCCAGCATTTT. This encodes CASNPGYAYSNQPQHF.

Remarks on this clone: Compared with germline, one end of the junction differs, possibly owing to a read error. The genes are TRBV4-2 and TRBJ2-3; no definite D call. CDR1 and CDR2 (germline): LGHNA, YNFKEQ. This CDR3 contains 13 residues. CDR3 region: CAGSPTDANTQYF. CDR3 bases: TGTGCCGGCAGCCCCACAGACGCAAATACGCAGTATTTT.

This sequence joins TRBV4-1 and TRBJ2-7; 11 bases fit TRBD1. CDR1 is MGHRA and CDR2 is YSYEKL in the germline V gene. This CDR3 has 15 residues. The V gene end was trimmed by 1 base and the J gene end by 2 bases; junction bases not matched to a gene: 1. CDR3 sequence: CASSQAGQGAYEQYF. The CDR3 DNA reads TGCGCCAGCAGCCAAGCGGGACAGGGGGCCTACGAGCAGTACTTC.

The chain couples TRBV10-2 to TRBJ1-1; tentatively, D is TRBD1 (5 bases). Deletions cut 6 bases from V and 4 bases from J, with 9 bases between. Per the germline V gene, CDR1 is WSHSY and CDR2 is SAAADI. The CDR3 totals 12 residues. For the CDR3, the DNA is TGCGCCAGCAGGGGGGGGACCACTGAAGCTTTCTTT. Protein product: CASRGGTTEAFF.

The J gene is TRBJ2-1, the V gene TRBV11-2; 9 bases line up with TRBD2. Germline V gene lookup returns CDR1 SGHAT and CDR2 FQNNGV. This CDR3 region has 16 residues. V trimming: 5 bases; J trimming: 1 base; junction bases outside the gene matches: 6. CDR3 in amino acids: CASSPQTSGSYNEQFF. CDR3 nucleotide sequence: TGTGCCAGCAGCCCCCAGACTAGCGGTTCCTACAATGAGCAGTTCTTC.